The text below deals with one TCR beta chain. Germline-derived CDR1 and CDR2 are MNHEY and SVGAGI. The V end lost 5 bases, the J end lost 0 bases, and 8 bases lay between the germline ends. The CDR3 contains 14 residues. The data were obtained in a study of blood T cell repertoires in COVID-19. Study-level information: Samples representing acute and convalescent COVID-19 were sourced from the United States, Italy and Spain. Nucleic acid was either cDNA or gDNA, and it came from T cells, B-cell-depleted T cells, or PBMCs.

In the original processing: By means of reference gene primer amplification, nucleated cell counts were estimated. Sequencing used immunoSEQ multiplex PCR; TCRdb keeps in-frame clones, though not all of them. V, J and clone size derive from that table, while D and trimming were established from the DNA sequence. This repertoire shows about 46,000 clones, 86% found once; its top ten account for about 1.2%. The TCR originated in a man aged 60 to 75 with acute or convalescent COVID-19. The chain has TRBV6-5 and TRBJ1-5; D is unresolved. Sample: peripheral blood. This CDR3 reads CASSSRGSNQPQHF. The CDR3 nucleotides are TGTGCCAGCAGTAGTCGAGGTAGCAATCAGCCCCAGCATTTT.